These 18 T cell receptor beta chains share one sample of origin, sequenced in a study of T cell responses to AZD1222 COVID-19 vaccine (dated by TCRdb to 2020 to 2023). Library preparation employed the immunoSEQ multiplex PCR assay. The table comes from immuneACCESS by way of TCRdb, which keeps in-frame sequences with V and J called. Part of the clones is missing from these tables; in studies checked, under half for an unresolved V gene and the rest for unknown reasons. The sample records over 150,000 clones, less than 90% of which are singletons. The ten largest clones add up to about 5.1% of the sample. The intended sense of this specimen's time point label: baseline before first vaccination. According to the study, the label for this sample's treatment or condition signals: meningococcal conjugate vaccine given as trial control. This material consisted of peripheral blood, taken on day 0 of MenACWY control vaccination. These TCRs come from an adult in good health.

The CDR3 spells CAQGASGSNNEQFF. In DNA form, the CDR3 reads TGTGCCCAGGGGGCTAGCGGGAGTAATAATGAGCAGTTCTTC. The chain joins TRBV30 to TRBJ2-1, with 10 positions matching TRBD2. This CDR3 is 14 amino acids long. V dropped 8 bases and J dropped 7; count of bases not matched to a gene: 11. Germline V gene lookup returns CDR1 GTSNPN and CDR2 SVGIG (reference sequence).

The chain is built from TRBV4-3 and TRBJ2-2, with 7 bases lining up with TRBD2. CDR3 length equals 15 residues. V was clipped by 1 base and J by 4 bases; unmatched bases: 3. Germline CDR1 and CDR2: LGHNA and YSLEER. In nucleotides, the CDR3 is TGCGCCAGCAGCCAAGGGACTAGGTCCACCGGGGAGCTGTTTTTT. Its protein product is CASSQGTRSTGELFF.

The chain links TRBV11-3 to TRBJ2-6, with D possibly being TRBD1 or TRBD2 (5 bases each). Trimming stripped 3 bases from V and 0 bases from J, with 6 bases between. The germline V gene encodes CDR1 SGHNT and CDR2 YENEEA. CDR3 size: 15 residues. Here the CDR3 reads CASSFGGSGANVLTF. The CDR3 nucleotides read TGTGCCAGCAGCTTTGGGGGCTCTGGGGCCAACGTCCTGACTTTC. Variable domain in full (rest from reference TRBV11-3 and TRBJ2-6): EAGVVQSPRYKIIEKKQPVAFWCNPISGHNTLYWYLQNLGQGPELLIRYENEEAVDDSQLPKDRFSAERLKGVDSTLKIQPAELGDSAVYLCASSFGGSGANVLTFGAGSRLTVL.

V gene TRBV14 combines with J gene TRBJ1-3; D is unclear. The CDR3 contains 16 residues. Per the germline V gene, CDR1 is SGHDN and CDR2 is FVKESK. Deletions cut 5 bases from V and 0 bases from J, with 14 bases between. CDR3 sequence: CASSYLDTGSGNTIYF. In nucleotides, the CDR3 is TGTGCCAGCAGCTATCTCGACACCGGCTCTGGAAACACCATATATTTT. The variable domain in full, with the rest retrieved from reference TRBV14 and TRBJ1-3, is EAGVTQFPSHSVIEKGQTVTLRCDPISGHDNLYWYRRVMGKEIKFLLHFVKESKQDESGMPNNRFLAERTGGTYSTLKVQPAELEDSGVYFCASSYLDTGSGNTIYFGEGSWLTVV.

The chain combines TRBV2 with TRBJ2-7; tentatively, D is TRBD2 (6 bases). This CDR3 comprises 13 residues. Trimming removed 8 bases from V and 4 bases from J, with 15 bases in between. CDR1 and CDR2 from the germline V gene are SNHLY and FYNNEI. The CDR3, as DNA: TGTGCCAGCCTCCAGGCTGGAGGGTACGAGCAGTACTTC. This translates into CASLQAGGYEQYF.

The chain couples TRBV15 to TRBJ1-2; D gene ambiguous. Germline V gene lookup returns CDR1 LNHNV and CDR2 YYDKDF (reference sequence). This CDR3 contains 12 residues. V lost 1 base to trimming and J lost 5 bases, with 5 bases between them. The CDR3 here is CATSRGGYGYTF. The CDR3 coding sequence is TGTGCCACCAGCAGAGGGGGATATGGCTACACCTTC.

The chain has TRBV11-2 and TRBJ1-1; 9 nucleotides line up with TRBD1. Trimming removed 5 bases from V and 1 base from J; junction bases left unmatched: 8. The germline gives CDR1 SGHAT, CDR2 FQNNGV. This CDR3 region has 16 residues. The CDR3 protein is CASSRRDRERNTEAFF. The CDR3 DNA sequence: TGTGCCAGCAGCCGTCGGGACAGGGAACGGAACACTGAAGCTTTCTTT.

The chain uses TRBV7-2 and TRBJ1-1; perhaps TRBD1 as D (6 bases). Trimming took 1 base from V and 1 from J, leaving 19 bases between them. CDR3 length equals 18 residues. Germline V gene sequence: CDR1 SGHTA, CDR2 FQGNSA. CDR3 amino acids: CASSLVFLGGRANTEAFF. CDR3 nucleotides: TGTGCCAGCAGCTTAGTTTTTCTCGGGGGGCGGGCGAACACTGAAGCTTTCTTT.

V gene TRBV5-1 combines with J gene TRBJ2-7; 12 bases match TRBD1. V lost 4 bases to trimming and J lost 0 bases; unmatched junction nucleotides: 5. The CDR3 length is 16 residues. Germline lookup yields CDR1 SGHRS and CDR2 YFSETQ. CDR3 residues: CASSQGQGASSYEQYF. In nucleotides, the CDR3 is TGCGCCAGCAGCCAGGGACAGGGGGCTAGCTCCTACGAGCAGTACTTC.

The rearrangement uses TRBV7-9 and TRBJ2-5; 8 nucleotides match TRBD1. The ends lost 3 bases at V and 7 bases at J; junction bases unmatched: 7. The CDR3 loop spans 14 amino acids. Germline values: CDR1 SEHNR, CDR2 FQNEAQ (reference sequence). CDR3 in amino acids: CASSLGTGGGTQYF. The CDR3 DNA reads as TGTGCCAGCAGCTTGGGGACAGGAGGCGGGACCCAGTACTTC.

The chain couples TRBV2 to TRBJ2-7, with D unclear. The CDR3 consists of 13 residues. V dropped 7 bases and J dropped 5 bases, with 15 bases sitting between them. Looked up from germline, CDR1 is SNHLY and CDR2 is FYNNEI. The CDR3 DNA is TGTGCCAGCACCCCCGACTCGGATGACGAGCAGTACGTC. This encodes CASTPDSDDEQYV.

In DNA, the CDR3 is TGTGCCAGCAAGTTTGCGGGACAGATCACCGGGGAGCTGTTTTTT. It specifies CASKFAGQITGELFF. The rearrangement links TRBV27 to TRBJ2-2, with a possible D match to TRBD1 (7 bases). The V end was cut by 7 bases, the J end by 4 bases, with 16 bases between. In germline, CDR1 is MNHEY, CDR2 SMNVEV (reference sequence). The CDR3 has 15 amino acids.

This clone has only one observation. The chain uses TRBV5-4 and TRBJ1-5; the D is unclear. Germline-derived CDR1 and CDR2 are SGHNT and YYREEE (reference sequence). This CDR3 is 16 amino acids long. With 4 bases removed from V and 4 bases from J, the gap between germline ends came to 18 bases. CDR3 DNA: TGTGCCAGCAGCGAGGGTCCTGACGTACTAAATCAGCCCCAGCATTTT. This translates into CASSEGPDVLNQPQHF.

On this clone: The same CDR3 is also encoded by other DNA sequences in this sample. The chain uses TRBV5-1 and TRBJ2-3; no clear D gene. Looked up from germline, CDR1 is SGHRS and CDR2 is YFSETQ. The CDR3 totals 13 residues. V dropped 0 bases and J dropped 3 bases, with 5 bases sitting between them. The CDR3 DNA is TGCGCCAGCAGCTTGGACGGTACAGATACGCAGTATTTT. As protein: CASSLDGTDTQYF.

The chain joins TRBV2 to TRBJ1-5; TRBD1 agrees at 8 bases. Germline V CDR1 and CDR2: SNHLY, FYNNEI. The CDR3 extends over 14 amino acids. V was pared by 5 bases and J by 7 bases, with 7 bases of the junction left unmatched. The CDR3 nucleotides are TGTGCCAGCAGTCGACAGGGGATGGGGCAGCCCCAGCATTTT. It is translated as CASSRQGMGQPQHF.

This chain uses TRBV7-9 with TRBJ2-5, with 8 nucleotides matching TRBD2. Germline values: CDR1 SEHNR, CDR2 FQNEAQ (reference sequence). The J segment lost 8 bases and the V segment lost 1 base, leaving 6 bases of the junction unmatched. This CDR3 has 14 residues. CDR3 sequence: CASSLGGLEATQYF. The DNA for the CDR3 is TGTGCCAGCAGCTTAGGGGGACTAGAGGCAACCCAGTACTTC.

This chain uses TRBV24-1 with TRBJ1-5, with D unresolved. Trimming took off 6 bases at V and 4 bases at J, with 12 bases between the two ends. The CDR3 is 14 amino acids. Germline CDR1 is KGHDR and CDR2 is SFDVKD. CDR3 nucleotide sequence: TGTGCCACCAGTCGTCGAGGGCAGAATCAGCCCCAGCATTTT. It is translated as CATSRRGQNQPQHF.

The genes are TRBV7-3 and TRBJ1-6, with D possibly being TRBD1 (6 bases). Germline V gene lookup returns CDR1 SGHTA and CDR2 FQGTGA. This CDR3 has 14 amino acids. The V end lost 0 bases, the J end lost 8 bases, and 8 bases lay between the germline ends. CDR3 sequence reads: CASSLTGGDSPLHF. The CDR3 bases are TGTGCCAGCAGCTTAACAGGGGGTGATTCACCCCTCCACTTT.